These 2 T cell receptor beta chains came from one sample sequenced in a study of T cell repertoires in cytomegalovirus infection (dated by TCRdb to the late 2010s). Reads for this sample came from an Illumina HiSeq 1500. TCRdb itself trimmed the public reads at Q25 with fastp, ran MiXCR and retained productive beta chains. Every distinct CDR3 protein forms one entry, paired with its most common genes and DNA. Here the sample has about 740,000 distinct CDR3 sequences; approximately 40% occur a single time. Of the sample, more than 2.5% is held by the ten largest clones. Sequenced: PBMCs. Receptors were obtained from a human donor in good health (CMV status not recorded). Some clones in this sample may be carry-over from other donors' samples.

Comment on this clonotype: A much larger clone lies a single base off, so this may be a read error. Here the CDR3 omits its conserved ending phenylalanine or tryptophan, so a read error is the likely source. V is TRBV7-8 and J is TRBJ2-5; 8 bases are shared with TRBD1. Germline trimming cut 2 bases from V and 6 bases from J; bases unmatched to any gene: 8. Germline loops: CDR1 SGHVS, CDR2 FQNEAQ. The CDR3 has 15 residues. As DNA, the CDR3 is TGTGCCAGCAGCTTACTGGACAGGGTAAAGCAGACCCAGTACTTA. Protein: CASSLLDRVKQTQYL.

The chain combines TRBV27 with TRBJ1-4, with a possible D match to TRBD1 (6 bases). This CDR3 has 15 residues. Germline-derived CDR1 and CDR2 are MNHEY and SMNVEV (reference sequence). Trimming left V 5 bases short and J 0 bases short, with 10 bases between. CDR3: CASSPRQATNEKLFF. The CDR3 region has the DNA TGTGCCAGCAGTCCCAGACAGGCAACTAATGAAAAACTGTTTTTT.